This T cell receptor (beta chain) comes out of a study of blood T cells in healthy people across ages. Study-wide results and caveats: It was the long-lived donors that had more naive CD4+ cells and higher diversity than aged donors.

As regards this clonotype: The antigen is unknown.

With a J-beta primer mix and a sample-barcoded 5' primer, a second PCR ran about 7 to 11 cycles. Tagging of each cDNA molecule was performed by a template-switch adaptor with 12 random nucleotides. Per sample, CDR3-containing paired-end reads numbered at least 2.5 million. TCRdb analysed the 5' RACE reads with MiXCR anew, one entry per CDR3 protein. The sample lists 550,000 to 750,000 distinct CDR3 sequences; around 21% were seen once. Germline V gene lookup returns CDR1 MNHEY and CDR2 SVGAGI. There are 12 residues in the CDR3. Trimming left V 8 bases short and J 4 bases short, with 11 bases between. The sample was blood. The sequence was collected from an older man in good health. The chain joins TRBV6-5 to TRBJ1-1; D not certain. DNA for the CDR3: TGTGCCAGCTACGGTATAGGCACTGAAGCTTTCTTT. It yields the protein CASYGIGTEAFF.